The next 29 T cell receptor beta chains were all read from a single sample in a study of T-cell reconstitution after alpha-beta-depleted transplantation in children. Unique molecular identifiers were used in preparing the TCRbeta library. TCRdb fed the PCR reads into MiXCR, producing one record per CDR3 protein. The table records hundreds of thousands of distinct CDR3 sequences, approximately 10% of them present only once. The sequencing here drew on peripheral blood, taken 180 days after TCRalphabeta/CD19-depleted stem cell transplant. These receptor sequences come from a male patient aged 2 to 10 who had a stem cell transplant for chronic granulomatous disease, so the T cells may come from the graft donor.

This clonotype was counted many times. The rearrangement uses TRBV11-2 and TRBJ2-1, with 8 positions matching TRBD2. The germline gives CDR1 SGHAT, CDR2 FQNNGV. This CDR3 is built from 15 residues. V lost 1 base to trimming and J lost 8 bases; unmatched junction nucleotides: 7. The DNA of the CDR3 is TGTGCCAGCAGCTTAGTAAGCGGGAGAATCGATGAGCAGTTCTTC. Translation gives CASSLVSGRIDEQFF.

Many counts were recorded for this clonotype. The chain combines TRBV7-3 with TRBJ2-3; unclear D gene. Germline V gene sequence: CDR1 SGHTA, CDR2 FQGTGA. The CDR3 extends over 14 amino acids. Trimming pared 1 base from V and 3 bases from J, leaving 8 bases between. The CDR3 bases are TGTGCCAGCAGCTTAAGGTCTGGAACAGATACGCAGTATTTT. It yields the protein CASSLRSGTDTQYF.

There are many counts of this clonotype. The CDR3 reads CSAILGTEAFF. CDR3 bases: TGCAGTGCTATCCTGGGGACTGAAGCTTTCTTT. This chain joins TRBV20-1 and TRBJ1-1; unclear D gene. This CDR3 has 11 amino acids. V was pared by 4 bases and J by 5 bases, with 8 bases between. Germline V gene data show CDR1 as DFQATT and CDR2 as SNEGSKA (reference sequence).

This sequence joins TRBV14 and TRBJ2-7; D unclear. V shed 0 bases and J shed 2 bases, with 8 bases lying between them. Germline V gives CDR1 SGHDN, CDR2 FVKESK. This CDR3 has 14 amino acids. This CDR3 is CASSQESITYEQYF. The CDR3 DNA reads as TGTGCCAGCAGCCAAGAAAGTATTACCTACGAGCAGTACTTC.

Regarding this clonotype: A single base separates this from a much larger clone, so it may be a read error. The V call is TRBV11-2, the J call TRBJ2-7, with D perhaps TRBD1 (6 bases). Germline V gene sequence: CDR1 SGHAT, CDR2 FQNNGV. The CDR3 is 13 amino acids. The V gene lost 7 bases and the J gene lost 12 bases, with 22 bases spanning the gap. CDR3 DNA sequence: TGTGCCAGCAACTCGAAGCTCGGCAGGGGCCTGTACTTC. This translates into CASNSKLGRGLYF. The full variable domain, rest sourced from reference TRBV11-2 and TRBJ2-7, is EAGVAQSPRYKIIEKRQSVAFWCNPISGHATLYWYQQILGQGPKLLIQFQNNGVVDDSQLPKDRFSAERLKGVDSTLKIQPAKLEDSAVYLCASNSKLGRGLYFGPGTRLTVT.

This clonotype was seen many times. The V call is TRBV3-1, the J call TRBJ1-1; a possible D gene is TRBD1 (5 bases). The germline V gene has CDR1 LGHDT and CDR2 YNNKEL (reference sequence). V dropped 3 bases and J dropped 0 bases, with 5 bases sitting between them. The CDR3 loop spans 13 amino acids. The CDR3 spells CASSHRVNTEAFF. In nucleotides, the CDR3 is TGTGCCAGCAGCCACAGGGTGAACACTGAAGCTTTCTTT.

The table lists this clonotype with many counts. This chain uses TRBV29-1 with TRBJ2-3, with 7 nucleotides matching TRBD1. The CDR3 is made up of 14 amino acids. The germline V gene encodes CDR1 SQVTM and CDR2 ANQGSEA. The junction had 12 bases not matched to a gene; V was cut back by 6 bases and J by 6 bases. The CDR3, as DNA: TGCAGCGTCGCCAGGGGGTCAAGGGTGGATACGCAGTATTTT. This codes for CSVARGSRVDTQYF.

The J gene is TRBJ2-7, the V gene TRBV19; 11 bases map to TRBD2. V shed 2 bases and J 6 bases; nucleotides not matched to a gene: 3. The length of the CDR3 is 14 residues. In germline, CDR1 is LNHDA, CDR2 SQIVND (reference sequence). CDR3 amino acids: CASSISLAGVEQYF. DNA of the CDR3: TGTGCCAGTAGTATATCACTAGCGGGAGTCGAGCAGTACTTC.

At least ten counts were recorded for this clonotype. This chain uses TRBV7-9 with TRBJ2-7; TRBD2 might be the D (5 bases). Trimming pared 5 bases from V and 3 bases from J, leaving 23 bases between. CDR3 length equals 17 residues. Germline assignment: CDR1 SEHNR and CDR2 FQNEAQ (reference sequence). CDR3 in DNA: TGTGCCAGCAGCCCGACGCCGGACGGGATGACGTACTACGAGCAGTACTTC. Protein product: CASSPTPDGMTYYEQYF. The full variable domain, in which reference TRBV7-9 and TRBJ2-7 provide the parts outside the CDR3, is DTGVSQNPRHKITKRGQNVTFRCDPISEHNRLYWYRQTLGQGPEFLTYFQNEAQLEKSRLLSDRFSAERPKGSFSTLEIQRTEQGDSAMYLCASSPTPDGMTYYEQYFGPGTRLTVT.

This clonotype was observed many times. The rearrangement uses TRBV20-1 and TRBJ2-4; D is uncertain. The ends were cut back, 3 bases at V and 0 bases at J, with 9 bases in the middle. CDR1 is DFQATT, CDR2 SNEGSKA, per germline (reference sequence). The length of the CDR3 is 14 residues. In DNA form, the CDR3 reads TGCAGTGCTAGTCTCTATATAGCCAAAAACATTCAGTACTTC. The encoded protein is CSASLYIAKNIQYF.

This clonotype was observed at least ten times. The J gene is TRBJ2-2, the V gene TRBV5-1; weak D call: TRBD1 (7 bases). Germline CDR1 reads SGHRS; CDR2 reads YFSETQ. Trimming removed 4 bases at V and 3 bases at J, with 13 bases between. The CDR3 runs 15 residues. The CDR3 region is CASSATGEDTGELFF. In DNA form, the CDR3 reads TGCGCCAGCAGCGCCACAGGGGAGGACACCGGGGAGCTGTTTTTT.

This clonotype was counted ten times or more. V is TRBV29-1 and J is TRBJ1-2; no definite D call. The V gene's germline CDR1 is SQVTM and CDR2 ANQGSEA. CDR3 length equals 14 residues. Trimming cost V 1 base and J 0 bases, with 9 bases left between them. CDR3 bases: TGCAGCGTTGAAGTATATGGGGCTAACTATGGCTACACCTTC. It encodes CSVEVYGANYGYTF.

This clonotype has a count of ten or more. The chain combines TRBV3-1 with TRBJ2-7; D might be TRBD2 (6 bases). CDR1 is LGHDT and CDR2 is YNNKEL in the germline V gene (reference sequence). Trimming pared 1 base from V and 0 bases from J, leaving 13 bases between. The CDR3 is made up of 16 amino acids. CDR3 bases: TGTGCCAGCAGCCAAGGAATGGCCGGGAGCTCCTACGAGCAGTACTTC. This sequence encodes CASSQGMAGSSYEQYF.

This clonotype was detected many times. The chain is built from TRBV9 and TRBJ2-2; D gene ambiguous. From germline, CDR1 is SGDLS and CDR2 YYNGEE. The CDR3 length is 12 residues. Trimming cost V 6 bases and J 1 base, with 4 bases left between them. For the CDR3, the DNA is TGTGCCAGCAATAGGAACACCGGGGAGCTGTTTTTT. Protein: CASNRNTGELFF.

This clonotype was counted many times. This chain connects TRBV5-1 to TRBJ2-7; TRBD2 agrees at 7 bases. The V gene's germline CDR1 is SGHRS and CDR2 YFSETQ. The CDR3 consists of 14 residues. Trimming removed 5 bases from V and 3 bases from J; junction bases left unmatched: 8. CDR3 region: CASSHPSGFYEQYF. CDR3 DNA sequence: TGCGCCAGCAGTCATCCTAGCGGATTCTACGAGCAGTACTTC.

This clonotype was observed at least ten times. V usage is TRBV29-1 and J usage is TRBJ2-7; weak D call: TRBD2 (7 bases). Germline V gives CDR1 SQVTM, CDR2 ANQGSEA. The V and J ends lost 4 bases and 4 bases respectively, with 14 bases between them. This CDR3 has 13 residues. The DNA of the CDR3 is TGCAGCGTTGCTCTGGGAGGGGGGTACGAGCAGTACTTC. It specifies CSVALGGGYEQYF.

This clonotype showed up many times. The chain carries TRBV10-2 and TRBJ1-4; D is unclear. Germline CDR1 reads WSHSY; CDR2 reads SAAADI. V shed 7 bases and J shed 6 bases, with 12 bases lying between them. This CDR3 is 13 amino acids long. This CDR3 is CASKGLPDEKLFF. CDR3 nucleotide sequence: TGCGCCAGCAAAGGACTACCAGATGAAAAACTGTTTTTT.

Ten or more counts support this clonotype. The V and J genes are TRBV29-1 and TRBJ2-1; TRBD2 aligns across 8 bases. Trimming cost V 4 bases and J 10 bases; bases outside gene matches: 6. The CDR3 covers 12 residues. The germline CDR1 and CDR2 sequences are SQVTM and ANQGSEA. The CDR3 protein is CSVVGGAWEQFF. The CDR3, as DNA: TGCAGCGTTGTCGGGGGGGCTTGGGAGCAGTTCTTC.

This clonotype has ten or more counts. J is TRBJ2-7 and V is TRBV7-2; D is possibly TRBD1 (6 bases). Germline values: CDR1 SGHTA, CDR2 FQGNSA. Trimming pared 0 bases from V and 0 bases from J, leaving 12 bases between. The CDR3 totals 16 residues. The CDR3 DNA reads TGTGCCAGCAGCTTAGCCCTGGGACACAACTCCTACGAGCAGTACTTC. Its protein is CASSLALGHNSYEQYF.

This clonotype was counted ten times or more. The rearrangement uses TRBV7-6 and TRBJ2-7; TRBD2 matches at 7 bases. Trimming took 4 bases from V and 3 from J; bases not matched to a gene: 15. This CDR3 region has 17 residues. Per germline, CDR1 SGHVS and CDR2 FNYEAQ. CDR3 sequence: CASSYSKRGSPNYEQYF. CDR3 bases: TGTGCCAGCAGCTACTCAAAGCGGGGATCTCCGAACTACGAGCAGTACTTC.

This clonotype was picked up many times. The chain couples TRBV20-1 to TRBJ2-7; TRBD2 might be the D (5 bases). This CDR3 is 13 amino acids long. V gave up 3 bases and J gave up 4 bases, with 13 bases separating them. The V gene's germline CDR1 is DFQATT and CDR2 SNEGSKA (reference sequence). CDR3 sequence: CSASTLAAYEQYF. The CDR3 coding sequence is TGCAGTGCTAGCACGCTAGCCGCATACGAGCAGTACTTC.

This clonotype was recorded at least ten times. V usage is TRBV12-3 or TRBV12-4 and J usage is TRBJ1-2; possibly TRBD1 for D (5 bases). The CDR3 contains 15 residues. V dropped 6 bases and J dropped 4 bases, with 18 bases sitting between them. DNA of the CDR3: TGTGCCAGCAGCGATCACCCGAGGGGTACCTATGGCTACACCTTC. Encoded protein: CASSDHPRGTYGYTF.

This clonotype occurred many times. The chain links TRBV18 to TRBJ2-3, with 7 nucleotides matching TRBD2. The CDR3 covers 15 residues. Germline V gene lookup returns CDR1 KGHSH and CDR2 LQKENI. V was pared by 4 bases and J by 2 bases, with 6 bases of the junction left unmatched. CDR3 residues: CASSRGGRPTDTQYF. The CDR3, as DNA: TGTGCCAGCTCACGGGGGGGACGCCCCACAGATACGCAGTATTTT.

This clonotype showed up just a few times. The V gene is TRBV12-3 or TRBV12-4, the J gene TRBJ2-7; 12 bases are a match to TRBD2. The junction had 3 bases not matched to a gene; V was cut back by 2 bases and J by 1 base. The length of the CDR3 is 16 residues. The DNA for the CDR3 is TGTGCCAGCAGTTTATCTAGCGGGGGGGATTCCTACGAGCAGTACTTC. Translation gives CASSLSSGGDSYEQYF.

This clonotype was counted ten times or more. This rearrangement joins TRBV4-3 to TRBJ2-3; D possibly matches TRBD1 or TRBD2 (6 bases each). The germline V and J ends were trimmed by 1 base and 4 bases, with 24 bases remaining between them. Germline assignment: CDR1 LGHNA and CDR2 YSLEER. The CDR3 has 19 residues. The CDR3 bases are TGCGCCAGCAGCCAAGCCCTACAGGGCCCGGGAGAATTCCCAGATACGCAGTATTTT. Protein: CASSQALQGPGEFPDTQYF.

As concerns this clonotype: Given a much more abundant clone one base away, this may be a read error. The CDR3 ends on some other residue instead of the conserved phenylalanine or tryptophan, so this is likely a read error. In DNA form, the CDR3 reads TGTGCCAGCAGGTCTGCAGATACGCAGTATTCT. Residues: CASRSADTQYS. This chain joins TRBV12-3 or TRBV12-4 and TRBJ2-3; the D is unclear. V was pared by 6 bases and J by 4 bases, with 5 bases between. The CDR3 contains 11 residues.

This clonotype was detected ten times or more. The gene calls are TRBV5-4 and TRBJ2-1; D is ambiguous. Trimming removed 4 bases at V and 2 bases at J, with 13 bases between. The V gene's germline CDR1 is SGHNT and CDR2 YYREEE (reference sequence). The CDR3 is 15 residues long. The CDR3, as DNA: TGTGCCAGCAGCGTCGATTGGAGCACCTACAATGAGCAGTTCTTC. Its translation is CASSVDWSTYNEQFF.

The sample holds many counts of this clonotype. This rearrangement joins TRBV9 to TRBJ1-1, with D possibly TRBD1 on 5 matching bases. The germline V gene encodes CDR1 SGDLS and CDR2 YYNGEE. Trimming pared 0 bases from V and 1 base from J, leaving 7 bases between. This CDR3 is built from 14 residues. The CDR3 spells CASSVGQGNTEAFF. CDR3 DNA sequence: TGTGCCAGCAGCGTAGGTCAGGGGAACACTGAAGCTTTCTTT.

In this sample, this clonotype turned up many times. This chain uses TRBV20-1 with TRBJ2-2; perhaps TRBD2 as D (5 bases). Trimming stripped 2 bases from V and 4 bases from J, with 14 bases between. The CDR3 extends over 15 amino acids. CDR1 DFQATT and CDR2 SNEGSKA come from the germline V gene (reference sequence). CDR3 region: CSARRRVVGTGELFF. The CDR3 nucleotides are TGCAGTGCTAGAAGGCGGGTCGTAGGCACCGGGGAGCTGTTTTTT.